The clone carrying this TCR beta chain was seen at least ten times. RNA transcripts gave rise to amplified TCR beta CDR3 regions. HTBI primers were the set used in a first-round RT-PCR of the TCR CDR3. TCRdb reprocessed the multiplex PCR reads with MiXCR, giving one entry per CDR3 protein. The table has some 370,000 distinct CDR3 sequences, approximately 17% seen once. V lost 6 bases, J lost 2 bases, and 11 bases lay in between. The CDR3 is 12 amino acids. Germline V gives CDR1 DFQATT, CDR2 SNEGSKA (reference sequence). These data come from a study of T cells in Graves' hyperthyroidism and ophthalmopathy.

The sequence derives from a woman in her twenties or thirties with Graves' hyperthyroidism that later progressed to Graves' ophthalmopathy. This chain links TRBV20-1 with TRBJ2-7, with D perhaps matching TRBD1 or TRBD2 (6 bases each). Input material: blood. The CDR3 region is CSAGRGAYEQYF. The CDR3 nucleotides are TGCAGTGCGGGTAGGGGGGCCTACGAGCAGTACTTC.